This T cell receptor (beta chain) was sequenced for a study of radiotherapy plus CTLA-4 blockade in lung cancer. Findings of the study overall: The best prediction of response reportedly came from early blood T cell clone dynamics, with interferon-beta.

Comments on this clone: Its antigen is undetermined.

Using immunoSEQ multiplex PCR, the repertoire was profiled, and TCRdb retains in-frame clones only, with some absent. This sample has about 88,000 clones, with approximately 79% found just once. The study treated chemo-refractory metastatic non-small-cell lung cancer patients with focal radiation plus ipilimumab CTLA-4 blockade. The ends were cut back, 6 bases at V and 2 bases at J, with 9 bases in the middle. The CDR3 is 13 amino acids. Germline CDR1 MNHEY, CDR2 SVGAGI. The sequencing used peripheral blood, collected from a patient treated with radiotherapy plus ipilimumab. The clonotype was recovered from a human donor with non-small cell lung cancer that progressed on radiotherapy plus ipilimumab. This sequence joins TRBV6-5 and TRBJ2-3; D may be TRBD1 (5 bases). The CDR3 DNA is TGTGCCAGCAGAGGGGCCAACACAGATACGCAGTATTTT. It is translated as CASRGANTDTQYF.